The 6 T cell receptor beta chains below were found in one sample sequenced in a study of T cell clonality in common variable immunodeficiency. The assay was immunoSEQ multiplex PCR, and TCRdb's table has in-frame clones only and misses some. The sample lists about 23,000 clones, none appearing once, the ten largest making up approximately 10%. Notes on the study in general: In common variable immunodeficiency, TCR beta chains reportedly carried fewer deletions and N-nucleotide insertions.

No cognate antigen is known for these TCRs. Source material: peripheral blood mononuclear cells. The source is a human donor with common variable immunodeficiency.

This clone was detected ten times or more. The read gets to within 3 residues of the CDR3 end, and the germline J gene fills in the rest. The chain uses TRBV20-1 and TRBJ1-5; 9 nucleotides line up with TRBD1. V lost 5 bases to trimming and J lost 1 base; unmatched junction nucleotides: 3. CDR3 size: 14 residues. Germline V lookup: CDR1 DFQATT, CDR2 SNEGSKA (reference sequence). CDR3 residues: CSAVTGGSNQPQHF. The DNA read from the CDR3 is TGCAGTGCTGTAACAGGGGGCAGCAATCAGCCC.

About this clone itself: The read falls 3 residues short of the CDR3 end, and the missing part is taken from the germline J gene. The chain has TRBV7-8 and TRBJ2-5, with D possibly called TRBD1 or TRBD2 (5 bases each). From germline, CDR1 is SGHVS and CDR2 FQNEAQ. This CDR3 region has 15 residues. Trimming shortened V by 2 bases and J by 5 bases, and 15 bases separated the two germline ends. Here the CDR3 reads CASSLQGVGSETQYF. The CDR3 DNA, read in part, is TGTGCCAGCAGCTTACAAGGGGTTGGGAGTGAGACC. Full variable domain (rest looked up from reference TRBV7-8 and TRBJ2-5): GAGVSQSPRYKVAKRGQDVALRCDPISGHVSLFWYQQALGQGPEFLTYFQNEAQLDKSGLPSDRFFAERPEGSVSTLKIQRTQQEDSAVYLCASSLQGVGSETQYFGPGTRLLVL.

As to this clone: The read terminates 3 residues before the CDR3 end, so the remaining end is supplied by the germline J gene. The chain combines TRBV6-2 or TRBV6-3 with TRBJ1-2; 8 bases are a match to TRBD1. Germline CDR1 reads MNHEY; CDR2 reads SVGEGT. This CDR3 is built from 15 residues. Incomplete CDR3 DNA: TGTGCCAGCAGGGATGGGACAGGAGGAAGTGAGTAC. This sequence encodes CASRDGTGGSEY. The CDR3 reads in full as CASRDGTGGSEYYTF.

Many counts were recorded for this clone. From the germline J gene comes the end of the CDR3, since the read stops 3 residues before it. The V gene is TRBV18, the J gene TRBJ2-7; 8 bases align to TRBD1. With V trimmed by 3 bases and J by 3 bases, 7 bases remained unmatched. The CDR3 extends over 15 amino acids. CDR1 is KGHSH, CDR2 LQKENI, per germline. The sequenced part of the CDR3 DNA is TGTGCCAGCTCACCCCCAGGGGGCATTGACTACGAG. This gives the protein CASSPPGGIDYE. The CDR3 in full is CASSPPGGIDYEQYF.

This clone was recorded many times. Read data end 3 residues before the CDR3 end; the end is taken from the germline J gene. The genes are TRBV5-1 and TRBJ2-2, with 7 bases fitting TRBD2. V was clipped by 5 bases and J by 5 bases; unmatched bases: 6. Germline CDR1 SGHRS, CDR2 YFSETQ. CDR3 length: 14 amino acids. The CDR3 loop is CASSSGEGTGELFF. The sequenced CDR3 bases are TGCGCCAGCAGTTCCGGGGAGGGAACCGGGGAG.

A few counts support this clone. Read data end 3 residues before the CDR3 end; the end is taken from the germline J gene. The J gene is TRBJ2-1, the V gene TRBV7-6; 8 bases align to TRBD2. CDR1 is SGHVS, CDR2 FNYEAQ, per germline. The CDR3 has 17 residues. Trimming cost V 4 bases and J 0 bases; bases outside gene matches: 8. The CDR3 is CASSSSAGTSSYNEQFF. The part of the CDR3 DNA that was read is TGTGCCAGCAGCTCCTCGGCGGGGACTAGCTCCTACAATGAG.